One and the same sample provided the 9 T cell receptor beta chains below, sequenced in a study of control samples from healthy donors and cancer patients (dated by TCRdb to 2018 to 2021). The method was the immunoSEQ multiplex PCR assay. TCRdb re-hosts the immuneACCESS table, in-frame sequences only. Its copies lack some clones; in the studies checked, an unresolved V gene accounts for under half of them, and the cause for the rest is not known. The sample table records 70,000 to 100,000 clones; around 90% of these occur just once. The ten largest clones add up to roughly 7.2% of the sample. Specimen: blood. Receptors originate from a woman aged 55 to 70 in good health.

In the case of this clone: At one end, the junction sequence differs from germline, possibly due to a read error. This chain links TRBV6-4 with TRBJ2-2, with 8 bases aligning to TRBD2. Germline V gives CDR1 MRHNA, CDR2 SNTAGT. The CDR3 spans 13 residues. The CDR3 region has the DNA TGTGCCCGCAGGGCCGGGGGGGCCGGGGAGCTGTTTTTT. Protein sequence: CARRAGGAGELFF.

This chain links TRBV5-1 with TRBJ2-7; D is unresolved. CDR1 is SGHRS and CDR2 is YFSETQ in the germline V gene. The CDR3 length is 16 residues. V was pared by 0 bases and J by 0 bases, with 13 bases between. The CDR3 here is CASSLAPSGNSYEQYF. The CDR3 DNA sequence: TGCGCCAGCAGCTTGGCCCCCTCAGGCAACTCCTACGAGCAGTACTTC.

This clone was counted only a few times. The rearrangement links TRBV7-8 to TRBJ2-1, with 7 bases lining up with TRBD2. Germline V gives CDR1 SGHVS, CDR2 FQNEAQ. The CDR3 runs 15 residues. V lost 1 base and J lost 5; bases outside the gene matches: 5. DNA of the CDR3: TGTGCCAGCAGCTTAGGGGAGGGTGGACACAATGAGCAGTTCTTC. Translating gives CASSLGEGGHNEQFF.

The chain combines TRBV27 with TRBJ2-1; D is unclear. Trimming stripped 6 bases from V and 3 bases from J, with 12 bases between. The germline gives CDR1 MNHEY, CDR2 SMNVEV (reference sequence). The CDR3 loop spans 14 amino acids. The CDR3 loop is CASSGSRLYNEQFF. The CDR3 coding sequence is TGTGCCAGCAGCGGGTCAAGGCTCTACAATGAGCAGTTCTTC.

V is TRBV15 and J is TRBJ2-2; 9 bases are shared with TRBD1. CDR3 length equals 18 residues. Germline V lookup: CDR1 LNHNV, CDR2 YYDKDF (reference sequence). After removal of 3 bases from V and 2 bases from J, the junction contained 10 bases not matched to a gene. The CDR3 loop is CATSSPILGQGNTGELFF. CDR3 bases: TGTGCCACCAGCAGTCCAATTTTGGGACAGGGTAACACCGGGGAGCTGTTTTTT. Variable domain in full (rest from reference TRBV15 and TRBJ2-2): DAMVIQNPRYQVTQFGKPVTLSCSQTLNHNVMYWYQQKSSQAPKLLFHYYDKDFNNEADTPDNFQSRRPNTSFCFLDIRSPGLGDTAMYLCATSSPILGQGNTGELFFGEGSRLTVL.

This sequence joins TRBV28 and TRBJ1-1; possible D gene TRBD1, 5 bases. The CDR3 extends over 17 amino acids. The germline CDR1 and CDR2 sequences are MDHEN and SYDVKM. V dropped 3 bases and J dropped 6 bases, with 23 bases sitting between them. The CDR3 coding sequence is TGTGCCAGCAGTTTTGGTACGTGGGGACTGAGCCAAGCTGAAGCTTTCTTT. Translation: CASSFGTWGLSQAEAFF.

The chain employs TRBV5-4 and TRBJ1-1; D gene ambiguous. Germline CDR1 SGHNT, CDR2 YYREEE (reference sequence). V was pared by 2 bases and J by 1 base, with 12 bases between. The CDR3 sequence is 15 residues long. In DNA, the CDR3 is TGTGCCAGCAGCTTCCCCTCCCGCGGGAACACTGAAGCTTTCTTT. Its translation is CASSFPSRGNTEAFF. Full variable domain (remainder filled in from reference TRBV5-4 and TRBJ1-1): ETGVTQSPTHLIKTRGQQVTLRCSSQSGHNTVSWYQQALGQGPQFIFQYYREEENGRGNFPPRFSGLQFPNYSSELNVNALELDDSALYLCASSFPSRGNTEAFFGQGTRLTVV.

The chain carries TRBV11-3 and TRBJ1-5; 8 nucleotides match TRBD1. This CDR3 spans 16 amino acids. Germline CDR1 is SGHNT and CDR2 is YENEEA. The V segment lost 7 bases and the J segment 0 bases; nucleotides outside the gene matches: 8. In DNA form, the CDR3 reads TGTGCCAGCAACTACCAGACAGGGGATAGCAATCAGCCCCAGCATTTT. This encodes CASNYQTGDSNQPQHF.

CDR3 bases: TGTGCCAGCAGCGCCAGGGGGCGGGAGTCATCCGGGGAGCTGTTTTTT. It yields the protein CASSARGRESSGELFF. The chain recombines TRBV7-9 with TRBJ2-2, with D perhaps matching TRBD1 (8 bases). CDR1 and CDR2 (germline): SEHNR, FQNEAQ (reference sequence). The V and J ends lost 5 bases and 6 bases respectively, with 19 bases between them. This CDR3 spans 16 amino acids.